This entry is about one TCR beta chain. TCRdb reprocessed the 5' RACE reads with MiXCR, giving one entry per CDR3 protein. The sample carries 180,000 or so distinct CDR3 sequences, around 10% recorded once. This sample is drawn from a study of T cells after yellow fever vaccination. Germline-derived CDR1 and CDR2 are SGHAT and FQNNGV. After removal of 7 bases from V and 8 bases from J, the junction contained 12 bases not matched to a gene. This CDR3 is 15 amino acids long. Source: CD8+ T cells sorted from PBMCs, taken 15 days after the yellow fever booster vaccination. The sequence came from a man younger than 35 who received the YFV17D yellow fever vaccine. The chain recombines TRBV11-2 with TRBJ2-1; 9 nucleotides line up with TRBD2. As DNA, the CDR3 is TGTGCCAGCACTCGCCCGGGACTAGCAGTCTATGAGCAGTTCTTC. Its protein is CASTRPGLAVYEQFF.